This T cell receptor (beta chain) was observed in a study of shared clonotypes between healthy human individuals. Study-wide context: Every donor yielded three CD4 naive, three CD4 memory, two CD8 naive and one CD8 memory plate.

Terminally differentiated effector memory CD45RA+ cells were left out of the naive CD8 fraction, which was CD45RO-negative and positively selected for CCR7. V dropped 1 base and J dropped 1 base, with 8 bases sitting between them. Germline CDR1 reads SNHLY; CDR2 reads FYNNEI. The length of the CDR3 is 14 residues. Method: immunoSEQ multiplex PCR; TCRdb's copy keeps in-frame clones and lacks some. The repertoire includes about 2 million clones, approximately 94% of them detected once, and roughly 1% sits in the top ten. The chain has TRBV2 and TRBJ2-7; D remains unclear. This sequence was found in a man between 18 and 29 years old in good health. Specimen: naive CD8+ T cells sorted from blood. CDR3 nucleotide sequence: TGTGCCAGCAGTGAAGGTGCCATGTCCTACGAGCAGTACTTC. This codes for CASSEGAMSYEQYF.